This T cell receptor (beta chain) stems from a study of blood T cell repertoires in COVID-19. The V gene's germline CDR1 is SGHDN and CDR2 FVKESK. The CDR3 has 17 amino acids. The junction had 6 bases not matched to a gene; V was cut back by 1 base and J by 0 bases. Authors' analysis steps: Amplifying reference gene primers gave estimates of nucleated cell counts. Sequenced by immunoSEQ multiplex PCR; TCRdb stores in-frame clones only, minus some. D and trimming come from the DNA, and the V and J calls and clone size come from that table. This sample has around 40,000 clones, with around 87% found just once.

This receptor was identified in a man in his fifties or sixties with active or convalescent COVID-19. The chain employs TRBV14 and TRBJ2-4; TRBD1 matches 7 bases. Material for sequencing was peripheral blood. The CDR3: CASSQGGDRIAKNIQYF. CDR3 coding DNA: TGTGCCAGCAGCCAAGGAGGGGACAGAATAGCCAAAAACATTCAGTACTTC.